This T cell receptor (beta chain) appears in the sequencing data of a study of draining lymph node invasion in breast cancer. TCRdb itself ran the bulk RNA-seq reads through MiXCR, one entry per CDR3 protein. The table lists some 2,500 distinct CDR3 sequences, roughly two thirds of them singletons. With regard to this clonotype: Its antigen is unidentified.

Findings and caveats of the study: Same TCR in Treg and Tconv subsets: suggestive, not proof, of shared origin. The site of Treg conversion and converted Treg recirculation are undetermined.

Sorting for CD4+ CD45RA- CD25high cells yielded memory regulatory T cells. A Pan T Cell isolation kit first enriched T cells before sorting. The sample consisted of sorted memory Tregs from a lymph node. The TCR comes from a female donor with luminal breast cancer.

The CDR3 loop is CASSGRQGWNQPQHF. CDR3 in DNA: TGTGCCAGCAGCGGTAGACAGGGTTGGAATCAGCCCCAGCATTTT. The chain carries TRBV7-2 and TRBJ1-5, with 7 bases identical to TRBD1. J gave up 4 bases and V 5 bases, and 8 bases lay outside the gene matches. CDR1 and CDR2 (germline): SGHTA, FQGNSA. CDR3 length equals 15 residues.